This paragraph covers one TCR beta chain sequence. Its antigen remains unidentified. The record has no base qualities; no much larger clone is one base away. V loses 1 base of germline sequence and J loses 6 bases, and the interval between the two ends is 7 bases. Counted from cysteine to phenylalanine, this CDR3 has 13 amino acids. The entry retains the CDR3 DNA only, 39 bases that are in frame from base 1. Taken from the germline V gene, the CDR1 and CDR2 loops are SGHTA and FQGNSA. Donors formed part of the validation cohort, which comprised 120 subjects and was distinct from the first cohort of roughly 600 subjects. These data belong to a study of cytomegalovirus exposure and HLA in healthy donors (dated by TCRdb to about 2017). Study-wide context: According to a later analysis, the 100 to 150 validation repertoires were produced on the same platform as the 700 or so repertoires of the first cohort. The aim of the study was to test whether cataloging public T cell receptors could identify signatures of past pathogen exposure. In addition to the first cohort of approximately 650 subjects, a separate validation cohort of 130 or so different subjects was used. The study combined high-throughput TCR immunosequencing, statistical association of individual TCRs with disease status, and machine learning to predict cytomegalovirus infection status.

Libraries were built with the immunoSEQ multiplex PCR assay. From the authors' description of their analysis: A statistical classification framework was built to diagnose cytomegalovirus status from the catalog of TCR beta chain sequences. TCRdb re-hosts the immuneACCESS table, in-frame sequences only. Its copies lack some clones; in the studies checked, an unresolved V gene accounts for under half of them, and the cause for the rest is not known. From that table come the V and J calls and clone size; the DNA was used to work out D and trimming. Across this sample there are a few hundred thousand clones, with more than 75% seen only once. About 0.9% of the sample belongs to the ten largest clones. The investigation overall reported the following: The authors suggested that the approach could potentially be generalized to other disease states and immunological phenotypes. In a later analysis, TCRs clustered in the first cohort were found to also tend to co-occur in the 130 or so validation repertoires, with 94% of cluster scores above 0. A total of about 180 TCR beta chains were listed by the study as associated with cytomegalovirus. All 120 or so repertoires were used to score co-occurrence in the validation cohort in a later analysis, because that analysis had no HLA typing for the cohort. Cytomegalovirus status was reported to be diagnosed by the classifier with high specificity and sensitivity in both the original and validation cohorts. While some public TCRs were present in many individuals, most TCR sequences turned up only very rarely across donors. A few of the identified cytomegalovirus-associated TCR beta chains were confirmed in vitro to be specific for cytomegalovirus antigens.

The sequence is built from TRBV7-2 and TRBJ1-5, with the D gene call left open. The clonotype was recovered from a woman in her late teens or twenties in good health and CMV-seronegative. Sequencing used PBMCs. The nucleotide sequence is TGTGCCAGCAGCTTAGTTCTCGGTCAGCCCCAGCATTTT. Its translation is CASSLVLGQPQHF.